A selection of T cell receptor beta chains follows, all from one sample in a study of human T cells and chemical hapten exposure. From the reads, TCRdb called clonotypes with MiXCR, one entry per CDR3 protein. The sample carries 95,000 to 150,000 distinct CDR3 sequences, around 8.5% recorded once. Sequenced sample: whole blood. The receptors were gathered from a human donor in good health. Some clones in this sample may be carry-over from other donors' samples. The CDR3 runs from the conserved cysteine through the conserved F or W. A D gene is named only where the DNA matches it firmly. A row's size may be missing; if present it is once, few, many or a size class.

j_call | clone_size | d_call | v_call | cdr3_nt | cdr3_aa
TRBJ1-4 | few | . | TRBV7-6 | TGTGCCAGCCAATCGTACGGGGACGGGAAACTGTTTTTT | CASQSYGDGKLFF
TRBJ2-7 | . | . | TRBV2 | TGTGCCAGCAGTGAAGAAGCGAGGGCAGCCGAGCAGTACTTC | CASSEEARAAEQYF
TRBJ1-2 | few | TRBD1 | TRBV12-3/TRBV12-4 | TGTGCCAGCAGTCCGGGACAGGGCGGCGGCTACACCTTC | CASSPGQGGGYTF
TRBJ2-1 | . | TRBD2 | TRBV27 | TGTGCCAGCAGTTTCGAGGGGAGGGGAAGGAACTACAATGAGCAGTTCTTC | CASSFEGRGRNYNEQFF
TRBJ1-2 | few | TRBD1 | TRBV4-3 | TGCGCCAGCAGCCAAGGCATCCGGGACAGTCCCCAAGCTAACTATGGCTACACCTTC | CASSQGIRDSPQANYGYTF
TRBJ1-6 | many | . | TRBV12-3/TRBV12-4 | TGTGCCAGCACCCTAGGACAGCGAAATTCACCCCTCCACTTT | CASTLGQRNSPLHF
TRBJ1-1 | . | TRBD1 | TRBV11-3 | TGTGCCAGCAGCTTAGGGGTTTCCGGGACAGCGAACACTGAAGCTTTCTTT | CASSLGVSGTANTEAFF
TRBJ2-7 | few | TRBD2 | TRBV4-3 | TGCGCCAGCAGCCAAGATACTAGCGGGTTGTCCTACGAGCAGTACTTC | CASSQDTSGLSYEQYF
TRBJ1-5 | few | TRBD1 | TRBV2 | TGTGCCAGCAGTGAAGCCGGGACAGGGGCTCAGCCCCAGCATTTT | CASSEAGTGAQPQHF
TRBJ2-1 | few | . | TRBV5-4 | TGTGCCAGCAGCTCCCGGGACACTCACAATGAGCAGTTCTTC | CASSSRDTHNEQFF
TRBJ2-7 | . | TRBD2 | TRBV2 | TGTACCAGCAGTGACGCGGGGGTCGCCTACGAGCAGTACTTC | CTSSDAGVAYEQYF
TRBJ2-7 | few | TRBD1 | TRBV5-1 | TGCGCCAGCAGCTTGGTTGGACAGGGTGTCGTGTCCTACGAGCAGTACTTC | CASSLVGQGVVSYEQYF
TRBJ2-1 | many | TRBD1 | TRBV6-4 | TGTGCCAGCAGTTCCGAAGGGGGCTATGAGCAGTTCTTC | CASSSEGGYEQFF
TRBJ1-4 | . | . | TRBV11-1 | TGTGCCAGCAGCTTGCGACGGACTAATGAAAAACTGTTTTTT | CASSLRRTNEKLFF
TRBJ2-6 | . | TRBD1 | TRBV7-9 | TGTGCCAGCAGCTTCCTCCGGGACAGCTCCTCTGGGGCCAACGTCCTGACTTTC | CASSFLRDSSSGANVLTF
TRBJ1-1 | many | . | TRBV20-1 | TGCAGTGCTAGGGAGATTCAGGGGCACACTGAAGCTTTCTTT | CSAREIQGHTEAFF
TRBJ1-6 | few | . | TRBV20-1 | TGCAGTGCTAGAGATAGCGGGAGCTCCTATAATTCACCCCTCCACTTT | CSARDSGSSYNSPLHF
TRBJ2-1 | . | TRBD2 | TRBV7-2 | TGTGCCAGCAGCTTAACCCCGGGACTAGCGCGATACAATGAGCAGTTCTTC | CASSLTPGLARYNEQFF
TRBJ2-1 | . | TRBD2 | TRBV14 | TGTGCCAGCAGCCAAGACAATAGCGGGAGGCACAATGAGCAGTTCTTC | CASSQDNSGRHNEQFF
TRBJ2-7 | many | TRBD1 | TRBV6-5 | TGTGCCAGCAGGGGACAGGGATTCGAGCAGTACTTC | CASRGQGFEQYF